This T cell receptor beta chain was recorded in a study of shared clonotypes between healthy human individuals. Germline V lookup: CDR1 KGHSH, CDR2 LQKENI. The CDR3 totals 13 residues. With respect to this clone: A read error may account for a junction end that differs from germline.

Here immunoSEQ multiplex PCR was the method, and the copy in TCRdb shows in-frame clones only, minus some. The data contain more than 1,200,000 clones, less than 99% of them singletons. Healthy and HIV-negative, the adult donors had no recent acute infections or vaccinations. This TCR was recovered from a man between 25 and 39 years old in good health. The specimen sequenced was naive CD4+ T cells sorted from blood. Sample subset: CD45RA+ positively selected. The chain is built from TRBV18 and TRBJ2-7, with 8 bases fitting TRBD1. CDR3 in DNA: TGTGCCAGCTCACCGGGACAGGCCTACGGGCAGTACTTC. Residues: CASSPGQAYGQYF.